This TCR beta chain stems from a study of blood T cell repertoires in COVID-19. Produced via immunoSEQ multiplex PCR; TCRdb's table is partial and in-frame only. The sample contains 430,000 or so clones, about 88% of which appear only once. Sequenced input: PBMCs or T cells enriched from blood (not recorded which). This TCR came from a woman aged 18-30 years who had been exposed to COVID-19.

The CDR3 nucleotides are TGTGCCAGCAGCAGGGTCAGGGTCGCCACTGAAGCTTTCTTT. Translation: CASSRVRVATEAFF. The chain is built from TRBV11-2 and TRBJ1-1; TRBD1 is a possible D gene (5 bases). Germline CDR1 is SGHAT and CDR2 is FQNNGV. The CDR3 contains 14 residues. V was shortened by 5 bases and J by 4 bases, with 14 bases between the two germline ends.